This T cell receptor beta chain was identified in a study of T-cell memory formation after mild COVID-19. Overall study context: TCR clusters were largely donor specific. Overall study results and limits: The second-wave clones peaking on day 37 were not confirmed as SARS-CoV-2-specific.

CDR1 and CDR2 (germline): SGHRS, YFSETQ. The CDR3 is 17 amino acids. V gave up 4 bases and J gave up 1 base, with 20 bases separating them. TCRdb re-analysed the 5' RACE reads in MiXCR, keeping a single row per CDR3 protein. Among about 390,000 distinct CDR3 sequences listed, roughly 15% were seen once. This clonotype was counted between two and nine times. The target antigen is unknown. The chain couples TRBV5-1 to TRBJ2-5, with a tentative D call TRBD2 (6 bases). Sample: PBMCs or a T cell subset sorted from them (not recorded which). The TCR sequence derives from a young man who had mild COVID-19 (a few samples of this study predate the infection). Cell type and time point are not known. The CDR3 bases are TGCGCCAGCAGCCCACGGTCGTTCGGGGGACCCCAAGAGACCCAGTACTTC. Encoded protein: CASSPRSFGGPQETQYF.